This TCR beta chain was documented in a study of blood T cell repertoires in COVID-19. About the study: Samples taken during acute and convalescent COVID-19 were collected in the United States, Italy and Spain. Sources were T cells, B-cell-depleted T cells, or PBMCs; the material itself was cDNA or gDNA.

In the authors' workflow: Amplification with reference gene primers provided the estimates of nucleated cell counts. This table comes from immunoSEQ multiplex PCR, and its TCRdb copy is limited to in-frame clones, with some not included. From that table come the V and J calls and clone size; the DNA was used to work out D and trimming. The profile covers some 250,000 clones, with around 90% appearing a single time and approximately 0.7% taken by the ten largest. Looked up from germline, CDR1 is SQVTM and CDR2 is ANQGSEA. This CDR3 region has 16 residues. The V gene end was trimmed by 4 bases and the J gene end by 0 bases; junction bases not matched to a gene: 5.

This rearrangement joins TRBV29-1 to TRBJ2-6; the match to TRBD1 covers 8 bases. This clonotype was sampled from a human donor in a cohort sampled during active COVID-19. Sequencing input: peripheral blood. The CDR3 region has the DNA TGCAGCGTTGTAGGGGACAGGATCTCTGGGGCCAACGTCCTGACTTTC. This codes for CSVVGDRISGANVLTF.